The 5 T cell receptor beta chains below were found in one sample sequenced in a study of yellow fever vaccine responses in identical twins. TCRdb fed the RT-PCR reads into MiXCR, producing one record per CDR3 protein. The data show 30,000 to 40,000 distinct CDR3 sequences, 50% to 65% seen once. This specimen consisted of T cells from blood (PBMCs), unsorted or a sorted subset (not recorded which), obtained before or after yellow fever vaccination (not recorded which). Receptors were obtained from a woman aged 18-30 years who received the yellow fever vaccine.

The gene calls are TRBV7-9 and TRBJ1-2; D remains unclear. CDR1 SEHNR and CDR2 FQNEAQ come from the germline V gene (reference sequence). The V and J ends lost 2 bases and 4 bases respectively, with 5 bases between them. The CDR3 totals 12 residues. The CDR3, as DNA: TGTGCCAGCAGCTTAACTTTCTATGGCTACACCTTC. It translates to CASSLTFYGYTF.

The rearrangement joins TRBV5-1 to TRBJ2-3; D is undetermined. This CDR3 region has 13 residues. Per germline, CDR1 SGHRS and CDR2 YFSETQ. V was cut by 4 bases and J by 4 bases, with 10 bases left in between. CDR3 in DNA: TGCGCCAGCAGCCTCAACGTGGCAGATACGCAGTATTTT. Protein: CASSLNVADTQYF.

The J gene is TRBJ1-1, the V gene TRBV7-3, with a weak D call TRBD1 (6 bases). Between the trimmed V and J ends, which lost 2 bases and 3 bases, there was a span of 16 bases. Germline V lookup: CDR1 SGHTA, CDR2 FQGTGA. This CDR3 has 16 residues. The CDR3 reads CASSLELRGWDTEAFF. The CDR3 nucleotides are TGTGCCAGCAGCTTAGAGTTAAGGGGGTGGGACACTGAAGCTTTCTTT.

CDR3 DNA: TGCGCCAGCAGCTCAATTATGACAGACACCGGGGAGCTGTTTTTT. This translates into CASSSIMTDTGELFF. V gene TRBV5-1 combines with J gene TRBJ2-2; a possible D gene is TRBD1 (5 bases). Trimming pared 3 bases from V and 3 bases from J, leaving 12 bases between. This CDR3 region has 15 residues. Looked up from germline, CDR1 is SGHRS and CDR2 is YFSETQ.

The V and J genes are TRBV6-2 or TRBV6-3 and TRBJ2-1, with 8 bases identical to TRBD2. Losses at the gene ends were 2 bases for V and 6 bases for J; bases not matched to a gene: 6. Looked up from germline, CDR1 is MNHEY and CDR2 is SVGEGT. The CDR3 runs to 15 residues. In nucleotides, the CDR3 is TGTGCCAGCAGTTACACGGGACTAGAGGGCAATGAGCAGTTCTTC. Amino acids: CASSYTGLEGNEQFF.